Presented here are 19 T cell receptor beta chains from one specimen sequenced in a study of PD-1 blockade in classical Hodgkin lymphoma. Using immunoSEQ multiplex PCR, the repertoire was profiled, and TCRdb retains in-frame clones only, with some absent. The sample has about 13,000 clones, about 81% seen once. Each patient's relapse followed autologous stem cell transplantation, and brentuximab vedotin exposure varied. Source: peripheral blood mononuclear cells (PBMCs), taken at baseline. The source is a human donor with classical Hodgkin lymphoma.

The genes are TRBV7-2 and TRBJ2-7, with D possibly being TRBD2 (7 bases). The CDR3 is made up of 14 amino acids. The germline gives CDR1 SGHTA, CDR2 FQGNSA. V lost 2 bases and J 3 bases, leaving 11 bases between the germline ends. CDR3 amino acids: CASSLRGGSYEQYF. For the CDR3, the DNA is TGTGCCAGCAGCTTAAGGGGGGGTAGCTACGAGCAGTACTTC.

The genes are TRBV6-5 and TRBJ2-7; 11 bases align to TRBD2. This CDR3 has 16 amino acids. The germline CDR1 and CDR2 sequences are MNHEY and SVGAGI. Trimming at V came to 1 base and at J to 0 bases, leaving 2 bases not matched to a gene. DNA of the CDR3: TGTGCCAGCAGTTACTTAACTAGCGGGAGCTCCTACGAGCAGTACTTC. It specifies CASSYLTSGSSYEQYF.

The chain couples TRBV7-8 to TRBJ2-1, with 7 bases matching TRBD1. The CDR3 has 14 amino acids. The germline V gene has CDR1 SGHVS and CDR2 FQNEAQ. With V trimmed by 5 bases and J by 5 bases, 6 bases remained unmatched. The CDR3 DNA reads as TGTGCCAGCAGCCAGGTGGGACAGAACAATGAGCAGTTCTTC. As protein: CASSQVGQNNEQFF.

In DNA, the CDR3 is TGTGCCAGCAGCTTAGGAGACAGGGTCCCCAATCAGCCCCAGCATTTT. It specifies CASSLGDRVPNQPQHF. The V call is TRBV7-8, the J call TRBJ1-5; 7 bases agree with TRBD1. The CDR3 has 16 amino acids. CDR1 is SGHVS, CDR2 FQNEAQ, per germline. With 1 base clipped from V and 3 bases from J, the junction kept 6 bases outside the gene matches.

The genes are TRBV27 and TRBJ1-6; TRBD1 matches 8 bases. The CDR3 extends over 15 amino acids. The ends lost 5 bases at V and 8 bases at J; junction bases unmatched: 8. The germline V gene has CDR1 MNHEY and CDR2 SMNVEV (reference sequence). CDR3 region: CASSRTGWTDSPLHF. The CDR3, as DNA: TGTGCCAGCAGTAGGACAGGGTGGACGGATTCACCCCTCCACTTT.

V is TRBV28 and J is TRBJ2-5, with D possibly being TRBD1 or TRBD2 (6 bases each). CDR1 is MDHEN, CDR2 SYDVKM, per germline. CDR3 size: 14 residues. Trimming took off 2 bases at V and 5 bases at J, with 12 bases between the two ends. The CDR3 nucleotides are TGTGCCAGCAGTTTAAGTGGGGGGCTGGAGACCCAGTACTTC. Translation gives CASSLSGGLETQYF.

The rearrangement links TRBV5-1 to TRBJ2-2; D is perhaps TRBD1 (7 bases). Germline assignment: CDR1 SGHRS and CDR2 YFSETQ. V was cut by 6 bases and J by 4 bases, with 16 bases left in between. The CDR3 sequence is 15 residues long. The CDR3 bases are TGCGCCAGCAAGGAGGGGGCCCACGGCACCGGGGAGCTGTTTTTT. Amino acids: CASKEGAHGTGELFF.

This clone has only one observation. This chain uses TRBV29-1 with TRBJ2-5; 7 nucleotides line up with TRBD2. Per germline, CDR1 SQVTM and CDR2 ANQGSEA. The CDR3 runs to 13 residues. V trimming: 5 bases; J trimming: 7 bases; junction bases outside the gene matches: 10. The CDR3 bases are TGCAGCGTTTTGGGAGGGCCTTATTGGACCCAGTACTTC. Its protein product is CSVLGGPYWTQYF.

The CDR3 coding sequence is TGTGCCAGCAGTTCCCGCAGACCTGAGGGCCCCATGCCTGGAAACACCATATATTTT. Translated: CASSSRRPEGPMPGNTIYF. This chain connects TRBV28 to TRBJ1-3; D is unresolved. The V end was cut by 4 bases, the J end by 2 bases, with 24 bases between. CDR1 and CDR2 from the germline V gene are MDHEN and SYDVKM. CDR3 length: 19 amino acids. Full variable domain (missing parts from reference TRBV28 and TRBJ1-3): DVKVTQSSRYLVKRTGEKVFLECVQDMDHENMFWYRQDPGLGLRLIYFSYDVKMKEKGDIPEGYSVSREKKERFSLILESASTNQTSMYLCASSSRRPEGPMPGNTIYFGEGSWLTVV.

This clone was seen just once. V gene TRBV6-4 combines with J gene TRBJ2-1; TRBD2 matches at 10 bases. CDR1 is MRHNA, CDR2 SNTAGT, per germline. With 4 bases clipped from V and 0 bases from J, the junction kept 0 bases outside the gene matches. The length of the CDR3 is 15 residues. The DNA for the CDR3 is TGTGCCAGCAGTGCTAGCGGGAGCTCCTACAATGAGCAGTTCTTC. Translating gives CASSASGSSYNEQFF.

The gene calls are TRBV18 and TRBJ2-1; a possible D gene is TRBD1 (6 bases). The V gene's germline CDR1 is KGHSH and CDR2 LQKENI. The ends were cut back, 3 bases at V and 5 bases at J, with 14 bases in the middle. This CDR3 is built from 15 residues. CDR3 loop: CASSPTRGGNNEQFF. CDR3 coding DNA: TGTGCCAGCTCACCTACACGAGGGGGAAACAATGAGCAGTTCTTC.

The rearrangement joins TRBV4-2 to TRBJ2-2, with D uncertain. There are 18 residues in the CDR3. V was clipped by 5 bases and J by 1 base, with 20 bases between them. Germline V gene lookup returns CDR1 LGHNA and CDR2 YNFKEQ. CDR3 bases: TGTGCCAGCAGCTACCCCTCAGGCGGACGCGGGAACACCGGGGAGCTGTTTTTT. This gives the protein CASSYPSGGRGNTGELFF.

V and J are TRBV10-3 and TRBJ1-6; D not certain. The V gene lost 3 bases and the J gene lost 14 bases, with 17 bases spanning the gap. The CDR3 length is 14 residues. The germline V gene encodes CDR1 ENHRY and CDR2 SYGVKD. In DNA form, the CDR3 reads TGTGCCATCAGTGAAGGACGTTCGGGATTCACCCTCCACTTT. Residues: CAISEGRSGFTLHF.

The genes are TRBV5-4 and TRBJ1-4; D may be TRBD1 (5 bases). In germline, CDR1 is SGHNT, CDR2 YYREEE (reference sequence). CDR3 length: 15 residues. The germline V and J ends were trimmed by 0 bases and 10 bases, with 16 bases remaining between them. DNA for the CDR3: TGTGCCAGCAGCTTGGGGGACCGCTCTTTGGGAAAACTGTTTTTT. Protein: CASSLGDRSLGKLFF. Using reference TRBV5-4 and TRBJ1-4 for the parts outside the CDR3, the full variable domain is ETGVTQSPTHLIKTRGQQVTLRCSSQSGHNTVSWYQQALGQGPQFIFQYYREEENGRGNFPPRFSGLQFPNYSSELNVNALELDDSALYLCASSLGDRSLGKLFFGSGTQLSVL.

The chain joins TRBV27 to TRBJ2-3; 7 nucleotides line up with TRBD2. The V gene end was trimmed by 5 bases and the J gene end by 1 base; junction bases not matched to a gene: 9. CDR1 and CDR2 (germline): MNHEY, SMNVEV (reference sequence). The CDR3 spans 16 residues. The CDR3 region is CASSPERGRGTDTQYF. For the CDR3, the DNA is TGTGCCAGCAGTCCCGAGCGGGGAAGAGGCACAGATACGCAGTATTTT.

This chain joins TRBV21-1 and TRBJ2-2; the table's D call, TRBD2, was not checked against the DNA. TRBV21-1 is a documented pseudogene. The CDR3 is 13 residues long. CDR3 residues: CASTPPRSGELFF. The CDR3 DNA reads TGTGCCAGCACCCCCCCCCGGAGCGGGGAGCTGTTTTTT.

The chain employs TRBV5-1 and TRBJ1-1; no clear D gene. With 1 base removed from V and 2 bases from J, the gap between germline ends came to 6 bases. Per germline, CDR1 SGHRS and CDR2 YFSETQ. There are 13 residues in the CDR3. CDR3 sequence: CASSLPFNTEAFF. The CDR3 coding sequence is TGCGCCAGCAGCTTGCCGTTCAACACTGAAGCTTTCTTT.

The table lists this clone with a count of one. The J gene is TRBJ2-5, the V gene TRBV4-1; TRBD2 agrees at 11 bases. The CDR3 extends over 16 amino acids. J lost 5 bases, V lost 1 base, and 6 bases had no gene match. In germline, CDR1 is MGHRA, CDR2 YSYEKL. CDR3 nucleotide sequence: TGCGCCAGCAGCCAAGTAGCGGGGGGGCTTGTTGAGACCCAGTACTTC. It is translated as CASSQVAGGLVETQYF.

The CDR3 nucleotides read TGTGCCTGGACAGGGAGTGAGACCCAGTACTTC. This sequence encodes CAWTGSETQYF. The J gene is TRBJ2-5, the V gene TRBV30; tentatively, D is TRBD1 or TRBD2 (5 bases each). This CDR3 comprises 11 residues. The ends were cut back, 4 bases at V and 5 bases at J, with 8 bases in the middle. Germline V lookup: CDR1 GTSNPN, CDR2 SVGIG (reference sequence). Based on the CDR3 plus reference TRBV30 and TRBJ2-5, the full variable domain is SQTIHQWPATLVQPVGSPLSLECTVEGTSNPNLYWYRQAAGRGLQLLFYSVGIGQISSEVPQNLSASRPQDRQFILSSKKLLLSDSGFYLCAWTGSETQYFGPGTRLLVL.